The 28 T cell receptor beta chains given below trace back to one sample, sequenced in a study of blood T cell repertoires in COVID-19. The table came from immunoSEQ multiplex PCR; TCRdb's copy has only in-frame clones and leaves some out. Of around 190,000 clones listed, around 80% are singletons. Material for sequencing was peripheral blood. Receptors were obtained from a man between 65 and 79 years old with active or convalescent COVID-19.

The chain couples TRBV20-1 to TRBJ2-1; a possible D gene is TRBD2 (5 bases). The CDR3 has 10 residues. V lost 3 bases and J lost 10, with 7 bases in between. The germline gives CDR1 DFQATT, CDR2 SNEGSKA (reference sequence). The DNA for the CDR3 is TGCAGTGCTAGTTCGGGGGAGCAGTTCTTC. It codes for CSASSGEQFF.

The chain couples TRBV23-1 to TRBJ1-2; D is unresolved. TRBV23-1 is an ORF, and what it does is uncertain. V lost 6 bases and J lost 13, with 24 bases in between. The CDR3 has 14 residues. For the CDR3, the DNA is TGCGCCAGCAGAGAAAACAGTGTTCTCTATGCAGGCACCTTC. This sequence encodes CASRENSVLYAGTF.

The chain employs TRBV21-1 and TRBJ2-7; the listed D gene, TRBD2, was not tested against the DNA. TRBV21-1 is a pseudogene. CDR3 length: 15 amino acids. In nucleotides, the CDR3 is TGTGCCAGCAGCGCCCGACTAGCGGGGGACTACGAGCAGTACTTC. Translation gives CASSARLAGDYEQYF.

The rearrangement links TRBV2 to TRBJ1-2; D uncertain. CDR1 is SNHLY, CDR2 FYNNEI, per germline. With 1 base removed from V and 4 bases from J, the gap between germline ends came to 10 bases. The CDR3 spans 14 residues. The CDR3 sequence: CASSEDRIGYGYTF. The CDR3 coding sequence is TGTGCCAGCAGTGAAGACAGAATAGGCTATGGCTACACCTTC. Combining the CDR3 with reference TRBV2 and TRBJ1-2 gives the whole variable domain EPEVTQTPSHQVTQMGQEVILRCVPISNHLYFYWYRQILGQKVEFLVSFYNNEISEKSEIFDDQFSVERPDGSNFTLKIRSTKLEDSAMYFCASSEDRIGYGYTFGSGTRLTVV.

The rearrangement links TRBV28 to TRBJ1-3; a weak D match, TRBD1 (5 bases). CDR1 is MDHEN, CDR2 SYDVKM, per germline. V was pared by 6 bases and J by 1 base, with 13 bases between. This CDR3 spans 15 amino acids. The CDR3 DNA reads TGTGCCAGCAGCCCACCGGGACTATCTGGAAACACCATATATTTT. Translated: CASSPPGLSGNTIYF.

The chain employs TRBV3-1 (or the pseudogene TRBV3-2) and TRBJ1-4; D gene unclear. In germline, CDR1 is LGHDT, CDR2 YNNKEL (reference sequence). CDR3 length: 12 residues. Deletions cut 5 bases from V and 6 bases from J, with 7 bases between. The CDR3 DNA sequence: TGTGCCAGCAGCTTCACAGATGAAAAACTGTTTTTT. This codes for CASSFTDEKLFF.

This chain uses TRBV6-5 with TRBJ2-2; 8 nucleotides line up with TRBD1. Germline V gene lookup returns CDR1 MNHEY and CDR2 SVGAGI. The CDR3 is 15 residues long. The V segment lost 7 bases and the J segment 4 bases; nucleotides outside the gene matches: 8. CDR3 residues: CASNDRGHSTGELFF. In DNA, the CDR3 is TGTGCCAGCAACGACAGGGGTCACTCCACCGGGGAGCTGTTTTTT.

The CDR3 is CSVHDLDEQYF. CDR3 DNA: TGCAGCGTCCACGACTTGGACGAGCAGTACTTC. V usage is TRBV29-1 and J usage is TRBJ2-7; no firm D call. V dropped 6 bases and J dropped 5 bases, with 11 bases sitting between them. The CDR3 contains 11 residues. Per the germline V gene, CDR1 is SQVTM and CDR2 is ANQGSEA.

This clone was observed a handful of times. This rearrangement joins TRBV6-5 to TRBJ1-3, with 7 nucleotides matching TRBD1. The CDR3 totals 14 residues. CDR1 and CDR2 from the germline V gene are MNHEY and SVGAGI. V lost 0 bases to trimming and J lost 4 bases; unmatched junction nucleotides: 0. CDR3 sequence (DNA): TGTGCCAGCAGTTACTCGGGACAGGGAAACACCATATATTTT. Amino acids: CASSYSGQGNTIYF.

This chain links TRBV10-3 with TRBJ1-5, with D perhaps matching TRBD1 (6 bases). Germline-derived CDR1 and CDR2 are ENHRY and SYGVKD. The CDR3 contains 14 residues. The V gene lost 4 bases and the J gene lost 6 bases, with 13 bases spanning the gap. DNA of the CDR3: TGTGCCATCAGTGGTGGGGACATATCTCAGCCCCAGCATTTT. Its protein product is CAISGGDISQPQHF.

The chain recombines TRBV5-1 with TRBJ2-3; D may be TRBD2 (6 bases). The CDR3 is 16 residues long. Germline V gene data show CDR1 as SGHRS and CDR2 as YFSETQ. V lost 0 bases and J lost 0, with 11 bases in between. The CDR3 protein is CASSLGSSGSTDTQYF. In DNA form, the CDR3 reads TGCGCCAGCAGCTTGGGATCCAGCGGGAGCACAGATACGCAGTATTTT. The full variable domain, completed using reference TRBV5-1 and TRBJ2-3, is KAGVTQTPRYLIKTRGQQVTLSCSPISGHRSVSWYQQTPGQGLQFLFEYFSETQRNKGNFPGRFSGRQFSNSRSEMNVSTLELGDSALYLCASSLGSSGSTDTQYFGPGTRLTVL.

This clone appeared once. The chain recombines TRBV11-2 with TRBJ2-7; D not certain. Germline-derived CDR1 and CDR2 are SGHAT and FQNNGV. This CDR3 is built from 13 residues. Trimming removed 8 bases from V and 5 bases from J, with 16 bases in between. The CDR3 reads CASAETSPHEQYF. The CDR3 DNA reads as TGTGCCAGCGCCGAGACATCTCCCCACGAGCAGTACTTC.

The rearrangement links TRBV2 to TRBJ1-4; TRBD1 might be the D (5 bases). Germline assignment: CDR1 SNHLY and CDR2 FYNNEI. The CDR3 has 14 amino acids. V lost 7 bases and J lost 8, with 17 bases in between. In DNA form, the CDR3 reads TGTGCCAGCACCTCTGGGGGGGGGAGCGAAAAACTGTTTTTT. This sequence encodes CASTSGGGSEKLFF.

The genes are TRBV5-1 and TRBJ1-1; D is unresolved. The CDR3 is 13 amino acids. Germline V CDR1 and CDR2: SGHRS, YFSETQ. Between the trimmed V and J ends, which lost 2 bases and 4 bases, there was a span of 9 bases. Here the CDR3 DNA reads TGCGCCAGCAGCTTCGGATCAGGCACTGAAGCTTTCTTT. Its protein product is CASSFGSGTEAFF.

The rearrangement links TRBV7-6 to TRBJ1-6; TRBD1 agrees at 10 bases. The CDR3 is 18 residues long. Losses at the gene ends were 5 bases for V and 2 bases for J; bases not matched to a gene: 9. The germline V gene has CDR1 SGHVS and CDR2 FNYEAQ. The CDR3 protein is CASSRQTGGRTYNSPLHF. Written as DNA, the CDR3 is TGTGCCAGCAGCCGCCAGACAGGGGGCCGAACCTATAATTCACCCCTCCACTTT.

This clone was seen only once. This chain uses TRBV9 with TRBJ2-5, with TRBD2 as a possible D gene (6 bases). The V gene lost 3 bases and the J gene lost 1 base, with 10 bases spanning the gap. Germline CDR1 reads SGDLS; CDR2 reads YYNGEE. The CDR3 spans 14 residues. In nucleotides, the CDR3 is TGTGCCAGCAGCGATAGCGGCATCCAAGAGACCCAGTACTTC. Translating gives CASSDSGIQETQYF.

This chain links TRBV13 with TRBJ2-5; D might be TRBD2 (6 bases). The length of the CDR3 is 12 residues. Germline CDR1 PRHDT, CDR2 FYEKMQ (reference sequence). V dropped 4 bases and J dropped 8 bases, with 11 bases sitting between them. CDR3 DNA: TGTGCCAGCAGCTCTCGGGGGATTACCCAGTACTTC. Translated, it gives CASSSRGITQYF.

This chain connects TRBV27 to TRBJ1-2; 7 bases align to TRBD1. J was trimmed by 0 bases and V by 3 bases; bases with no gene match: 4. The germline CDR1 and CDR2 sequences are MNHEY and SMNVEV (reference sequence). The CDR3 covers 15 residues. The CDR3 region is CASSLTGQPNYGYTF. DNA for the CDR3: TGTGCCAGCAGTTTGACGGGACAGCCTAACTATGGCTACACCTTC.

The chain combines TRBV5-1 with TRBJ2-2; 8 positions agree with TRBD1. The CDR3 has 19 amino acids. Germline CDR1 reads SGHRS; CDR2 reads YFSETQ. V lost 0 bases and J lost 0; bases outside the gene matches: 10. The CDR3 nucleotides read TGCGCCAGCAGCTTGGCCGGGACAGGAAACCCCACGAACACCGGGGAGCTGTTTTTT. Its translation is CASSLAGTGNPTNTGELFF. Looking up the rest from reference TRBV5-1 and TRBJ2-2 gives the full variable domain: KAGVTQTPRYLIKTRGQQVTLSCSPISGHRSVSWYQQTPGQGLQFLFEYFSETQRNKGNFPGRFSGRQFSNSRSEMNVSTLELGDSALYLCASSLAGTGNPTNTGELFFGEGSRLTVL.

The J gene is TRBJ1-2, the V gene TRBV2; 8 positions agree with TRBD1. The CDR3 runs 15 residues. V was pared by 7 bases and J by 8 bases, with 15 bases of the junction left unmatched. Germline CDR1 and CDR2: SNHLY and FYNNEI. Written as DNA, the CDR3 is TGTGCCAGCACCAGGGATCGGGCAGGGGGCGGCGGCTACACCTTC. It encodes CASTRDRAGGGGYTF.

The V gene is TRBV3-1 (or the pseudogene TRBV3-2), the J gene TRBJ2-3; 10 positions agree with TRBD2. The CDR3 contains 18 residues. The junction had 14 bases not matched to a gene; V was cut back by 6 bases and J by 2 bases. Germline CDR1 is LGHDT and CDR2 is YNNKEL (reference sequence). CDR3 in amino acids: CASSPSGGGTSFTDTQYF. The CDR3 nucleotides read TGTGCCAGCAGTCCGAGCGGGGGGGGGACTAGTTTCACAGATACGCAGTATTTT.

V is TRBV14 and J is TRBJ1-1; a possible D gene is TRBD1 (6 bases). The germline CDR1 and CDR2 sequences are SGHDN and FVKESK. This CDR3 region has 14 residues. V lost 0 bases, J lost 11 bases, and 16 bases lay in between. The CDR3 DNA sequence: TGTGCCAGCAGCCAAGATGCGGGGGGCAGGTGGGCTTTCTTT. Translation gives CASSQDAGGRWAFF.

V is TRBV6-5 and J is TRBJ1-6; unclear D gene. The CDR3 has 15 residues. The germline V gene encodes CDR1 MNHEY and CDR2 SVGAGI. The V end lost 6 bases, the J end lost 11 bases, and 20 bases lay between the germline ends. The CDR3 spells CASSASFTKPAPLHF. The CDR3, as DNA: TGTGCCAGCAGCGCATCTTTCACGAAACCGGCACCCCTCCACTTT.

This clone has more than one count but fewer than ten. The chain recombines TRBV6-5 with TRBJ1-5, with no clear D. CDR3 length equals 12 residues. V was clipped by 11 bases and J by 5 bases, with 13 bases between them. Germline assignment: CDR1 MNHEY and CDR2 SVGAGI. The CDR3 spells CASNAADQPQHF. The CDR3 DNA follows: TGTGCCTCTAACGCGGCCGATCAGCCCCAGCATTTT.

The chain carries TRBV12-3 or TRBV12-4 and TRBJ1-4; tentative D call: TRBD1 (5 bases). Trimming cost V 8 bases and J 6 bases, with 13 bases left between them. The CDR3 spans 13 residues. The CDR3 DNA reads as TGTGCCAGCGGCCTTTGGGGGGATGAAAAACTGTTTTTT. Protein: CASGLWGDEKLFF.

In this sample, this clone turned up a few times. The CDR3 DNA reads as TGTGCCATCAAAGGGACTAGCACTAGCACAGATACGCAGTATTTT. This encodes CAIKGTSTSTDTQYF. The chain has TRBV10-3 and TRBJ2-3, with TRBD2 matching over 9 bases. This CDR3 comprises 15 residues. V lost 7 bases and J lost 0; bases outside the gene matches: 5. Germline V lookup: CDR1 ENHRY, CDR2 SYGVKD.

The gene calls are TRBV6-5 and TRBJ2-7, with TRBD1 matching 12 bases. Looked up from germline, CDR1 is MNHEY and CDR2 is SVGAGI. Trimming took 7 bases from V and 6 from J; bases not matched to a gene: 7. CDR3 length: 14 amino acids. As DNA, the CDR3 is TGTGCCAGCATGGCCGGGACAGGGGGCGGCGAGCAGTACTTC. It specifies CASMAGTGGGEQYF.

This clone was found once. V usage is TRBV18 and J usage is TRBJ1-5; a possible D gene is TRBD1 (5 bases). The germline V gene has CDR1 KGHSH and CDR2 LQKENI. V dropped 0 bases and J dropped 6 bases, with 9 bases sitting between them. This CDR3 is built from 14 residues. The CDR3 nucleotides read TGTGCCAGCTCACCACCAGGGGTCGGTCAGCCCCAGCATTTT. It translates to CASSPPGVGQPQHF.